This TCR beta chain was recovered during a study of blood T cell repertoires in COVID-19. Overall study context: Nucleic acid was either cDNA or gDNA, and it came from T cells, B-cell-depleted T cells, or PBMCs.

Germline CDR1 reads MDHEN; CDR2 reads SYDVKM. V shed 5 bases, J shed 5 bases, and the junction held 5 bases outside the gene matches. The CDR3 contains 13 residues. The assay was immunoSEQ multiplex PCR, and TCRdb's table has in-frame clones only and misses some. In the table there are roughly 150,000 clones, less than 85% of which are singletons. The chain links TRBV28 to TRBJ1-1, with 7 nucleotides matching TRBD1. The TCR sequence derives from a woman older than 75 with active or convalescent COVID-19. The sample was peripheral blood. The CDR3 is CASSLLTGTEAFF. In nucleotides, the CDR3 is TGTGCCAGCAGTCTATTGACAGGGACTGAAGCTTTCTTT.